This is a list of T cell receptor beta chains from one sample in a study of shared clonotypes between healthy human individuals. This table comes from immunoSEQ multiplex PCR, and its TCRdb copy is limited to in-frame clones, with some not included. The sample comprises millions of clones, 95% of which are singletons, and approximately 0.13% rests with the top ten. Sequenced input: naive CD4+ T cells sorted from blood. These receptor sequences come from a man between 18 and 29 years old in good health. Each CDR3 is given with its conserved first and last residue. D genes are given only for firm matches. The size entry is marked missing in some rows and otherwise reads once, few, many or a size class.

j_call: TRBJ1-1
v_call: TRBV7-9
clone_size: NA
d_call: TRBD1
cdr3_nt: TGTGCCACAATCCAACAGGGGACCACTGAAGCTTTCTTT
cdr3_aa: CATIQQGTTEAFF

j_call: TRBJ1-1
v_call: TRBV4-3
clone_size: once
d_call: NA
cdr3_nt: TGCGCCAGCAGTCCGCAGGGACTAACCACTGAAGCTTTCTTT
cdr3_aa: CASSPQGLTTEAFF

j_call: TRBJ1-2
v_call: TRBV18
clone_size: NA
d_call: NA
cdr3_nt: TGTGCCAGCTCAGACAATAGGGGATATGGCTACACCTTC
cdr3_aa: CASSDNRGYGYTF

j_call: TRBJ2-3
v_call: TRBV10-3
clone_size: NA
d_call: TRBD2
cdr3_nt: TGTGCCATCAGTGCGACTAGCGGGAGTGTGGATACGCAGTATTTT
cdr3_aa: CAISATSGSVDTQYF

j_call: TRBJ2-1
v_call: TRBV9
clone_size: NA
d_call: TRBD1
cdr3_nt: TGTGCCAGCAGCGCACGGGACAGCGTCGAGTATGAGCAGTTCTTC
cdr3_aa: CASSARDSVEYEQFF

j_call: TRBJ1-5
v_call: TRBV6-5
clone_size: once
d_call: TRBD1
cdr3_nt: TGTGCCAGCAGCCCGGACAGGATTGGCAATCAGCCCCAGCATTTT
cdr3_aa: CASSPDRIGNQPQHF

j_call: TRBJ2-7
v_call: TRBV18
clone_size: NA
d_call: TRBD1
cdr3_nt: TGTGCCAGCTCACTAGGTGGACAGGGGCTATACGAGCAGTACTTC
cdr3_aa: CASSLGGQGLYEQYF

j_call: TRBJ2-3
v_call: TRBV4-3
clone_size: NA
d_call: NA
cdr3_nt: TGCGCCAGCAGCCAAGAAGTGGCGGCCCGGGGAGATACGCAGTATTTT
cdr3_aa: CASSQEVAARGDTQYF

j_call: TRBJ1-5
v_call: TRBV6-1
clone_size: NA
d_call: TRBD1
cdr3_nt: TGTGCCAGCGAAGGGGGCGCGGGTCAGCCCCAGCATTTT
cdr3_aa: CASEGGAGQPQHF

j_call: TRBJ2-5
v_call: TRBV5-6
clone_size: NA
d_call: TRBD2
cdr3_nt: TGTGCCAGCAGCTCTGGAACTAGCGGAAGGTACCAAGAGACCCAGTACTTC
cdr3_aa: CASSSGTSGRYQETQYF

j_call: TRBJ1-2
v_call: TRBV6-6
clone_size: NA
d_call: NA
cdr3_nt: TGTGCCATCGCACCGGGCTTGCATGGCTACACCTTC
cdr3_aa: CAIAPGLHGYTF

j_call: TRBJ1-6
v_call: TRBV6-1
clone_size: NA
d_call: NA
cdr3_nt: TGTGCCAGCAGCTATGTTAATTCACCCCTCCACTTT
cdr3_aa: CASSYVNSPLHF

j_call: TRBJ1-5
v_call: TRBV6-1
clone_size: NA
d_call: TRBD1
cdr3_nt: TGTGCCAGCACTGTTGGGACAGGGTTAAGTCAGCCCCAGCATTTT
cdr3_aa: CASTVGTGLSQPQHF

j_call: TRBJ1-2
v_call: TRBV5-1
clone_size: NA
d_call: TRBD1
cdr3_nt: TGCGCCAGCAGTTTGACAGGGGTAGGAGGCTACACCTTC
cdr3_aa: CASSLTGVGGYTF

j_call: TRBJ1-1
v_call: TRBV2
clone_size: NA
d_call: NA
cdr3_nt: TGTGCCAGCAGTCAAATTCCTCGGGCCTCGCCGGCTTTCTTT
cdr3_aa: CASSQIPRASPAFF

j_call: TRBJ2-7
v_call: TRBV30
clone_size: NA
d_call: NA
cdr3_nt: TGTGCCTCGACACTCCAGGGGTGGGAGCAGTACTTC
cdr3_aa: CASTLQGWEQYF

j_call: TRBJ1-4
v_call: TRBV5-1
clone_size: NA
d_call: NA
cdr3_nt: TGCGCCAGCAGCTTGGAGGGGGGAGCTGCTAATGAAAAACTGTTTTTT
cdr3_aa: CASSLEGGAANEKLFF

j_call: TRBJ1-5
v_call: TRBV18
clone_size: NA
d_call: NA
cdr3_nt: TGTGCCAGCTCACCAGCAGGGACTCTTAGCAATCAGCCCCAGCATTTT
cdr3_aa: CASSPAGTLSNQPQHF

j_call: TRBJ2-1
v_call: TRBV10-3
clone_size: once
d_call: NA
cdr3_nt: TGTGCCATCAGTGGTAGAGAAAACTCCTACAATGAGCAGTTCTTC
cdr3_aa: CAISGRENSYNEQFF

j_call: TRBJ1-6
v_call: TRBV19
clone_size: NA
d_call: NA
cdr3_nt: TGTGCCAGTAGTATCGGCAGGGGTAATTCACCCCTCCACTTT
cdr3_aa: CASSIGRGNSPLHF

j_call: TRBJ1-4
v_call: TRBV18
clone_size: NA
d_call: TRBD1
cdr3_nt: TGTGCCAGCTCATCCGGACAGGCCTCAACTAATGAAAAACTGTTTTTT
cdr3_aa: CASSSGQASTNEKLFF

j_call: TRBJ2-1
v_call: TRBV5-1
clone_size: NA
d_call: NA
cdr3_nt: TGCGCCAGCAGCTCCGACAGCATTTACAATGAGCAGTTCTTC
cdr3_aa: CASSSDSIYNEQFF

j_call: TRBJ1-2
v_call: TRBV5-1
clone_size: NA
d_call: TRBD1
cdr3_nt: TGCGCCAGCAGCTGGGACAGGCCTAACTATGGCTACACCTTC
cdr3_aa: CASSWDRPNYGYTF

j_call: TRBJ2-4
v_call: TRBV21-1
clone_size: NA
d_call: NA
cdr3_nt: TGTGCCAGCAGCAAAGTTACAATTCAGTACTTC
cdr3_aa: CASSKVTIQYF

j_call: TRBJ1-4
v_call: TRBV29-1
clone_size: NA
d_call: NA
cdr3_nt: TGCAGCGTTCGTCCGAGCGCGACTAATGAAAAACTGTTTTTT
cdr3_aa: CSVRPSATNEKLFF

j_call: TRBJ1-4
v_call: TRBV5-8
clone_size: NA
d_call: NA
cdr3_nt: TGTGCCAGCAGCCTCCGCTCCCCGGGCGGTGAAAAACTGTTTTTT
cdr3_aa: CASSLRSPGGEKLFF

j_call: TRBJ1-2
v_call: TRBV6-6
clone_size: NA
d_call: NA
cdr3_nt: TGTGCCAGCAGTTACTTCTCAGGGGACTATGGCTACACCTTC
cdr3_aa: CASSYFSGDYGYTF

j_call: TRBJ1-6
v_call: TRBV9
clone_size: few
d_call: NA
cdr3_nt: TGTGCCAGCAGCGTAGGAGAGACTGGCAATTCACCCCTCCACTTT
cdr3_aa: CASSVGETGNSPLHF

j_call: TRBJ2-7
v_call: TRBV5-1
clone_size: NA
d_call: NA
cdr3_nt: TGCGCCAGCAGCTTGGGTCCAGACTCCTACGAGCAGTACTTC
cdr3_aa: CASSLGPDSYEQYF

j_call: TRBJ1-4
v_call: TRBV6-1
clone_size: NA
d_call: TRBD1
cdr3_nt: TGTGCCAGCACCTCAGGGGGGGGGCCTGAAAAACTGTTTTTT
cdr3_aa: CASTSGGGPEKLFF

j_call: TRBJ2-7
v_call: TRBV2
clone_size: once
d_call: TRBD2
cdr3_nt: TGTGCCAGCAGTGGGGGACTAGCGGGTGAGGGCGAGCAGTACTTC
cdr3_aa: CASSGGLAGEGEQYF

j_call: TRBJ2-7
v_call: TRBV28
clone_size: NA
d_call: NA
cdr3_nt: TGTGCCAGCAGCTCAGGGATCCTGGCCTACGAGCAGTACTTC
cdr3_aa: CASSSGILAYEQYF

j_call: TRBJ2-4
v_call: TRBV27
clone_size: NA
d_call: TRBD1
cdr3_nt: TGTGCCAGCAGTTCCGACAGGGTCGACATTCAGTACTTC
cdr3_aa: CASSSDRVDIQYF

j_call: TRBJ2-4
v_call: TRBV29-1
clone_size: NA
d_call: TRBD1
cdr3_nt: TGCAGCGCCCAGGACAGGGGAAGGGGAAACATTCAGTACTTC
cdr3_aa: CSAQDRGRGNIQYF

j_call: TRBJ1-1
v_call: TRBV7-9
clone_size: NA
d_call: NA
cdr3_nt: TGTGCCAGCAGCCCCTCAAGGGGCGCCATGAACACTGAAGCTTTCTTT
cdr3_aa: CASSPSRGAMNTEAFF

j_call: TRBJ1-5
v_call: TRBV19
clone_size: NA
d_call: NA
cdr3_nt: TGTGCCAGTAGTATTCAGGGGTCGGGCAATCAGCCCCAGCATTTT
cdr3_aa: CASSIQGSGNQPQHF

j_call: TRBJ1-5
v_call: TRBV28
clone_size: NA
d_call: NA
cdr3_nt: TGTGCCAGCAGTAAACAGGGTCTCAGTCAGCCCCAGCATTTT
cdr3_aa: CASSKQGLSQPQHF

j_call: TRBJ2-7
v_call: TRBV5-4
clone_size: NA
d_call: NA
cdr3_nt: TGTGCCAGCAGCCGTGGGCAGGCCTACGAGCAGTACTTC
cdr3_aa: CASSRGQAYEQYF

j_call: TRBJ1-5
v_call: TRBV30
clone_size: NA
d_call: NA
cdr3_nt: TGTGCCTGGAGTGTTGGCAATCAGCCCCAGCATTTT
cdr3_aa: CAWSVGNQPQHF

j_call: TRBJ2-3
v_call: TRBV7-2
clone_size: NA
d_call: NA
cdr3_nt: TGTGCCAGCACCCCGCCCCACGCTAGCACAGATACGCAGTATTTT
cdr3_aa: CASTPPHASTDTQYF

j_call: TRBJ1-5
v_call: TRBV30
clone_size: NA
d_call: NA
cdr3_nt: TGTGCCTGGACCATACTTTGGGGGTTTGGGGATAGCAATCAGCCCCAGCATTTT
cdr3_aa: CAWTILWGFGDSNQPQHF

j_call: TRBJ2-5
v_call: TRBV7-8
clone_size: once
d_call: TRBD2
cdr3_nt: TGTGCCAGCAGGGTTAGCGGGAGCGTGGAGACCCAGTACTTC
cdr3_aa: CASRVSGSVETQYF

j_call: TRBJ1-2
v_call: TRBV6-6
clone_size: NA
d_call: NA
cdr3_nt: TGTGCCAGCAGTTACAGTCAGGGCATGGATGGCTACACCTTC
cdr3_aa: CASSYSQGMDGYTF

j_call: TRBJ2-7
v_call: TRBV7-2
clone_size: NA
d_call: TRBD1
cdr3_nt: TGTGCCAGCAGCTCGTTGGACAGGGGGTCTGACGAGCAGTACTTC
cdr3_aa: CASSSLDRGSDEQYF

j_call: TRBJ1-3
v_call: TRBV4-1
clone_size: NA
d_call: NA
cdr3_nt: TGCGCCAGCAGCCCCTCCGAGAAGGGGGTGAAGGGAAACACCATATATTTT
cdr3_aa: CASSPSEKGVKGNTIYF

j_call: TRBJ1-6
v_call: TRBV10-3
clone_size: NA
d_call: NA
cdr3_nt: TGTGCCATCAGTGGGACAATGGATAATTCACCCCTCCACTTT
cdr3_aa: CAISGTMDNSPLHF

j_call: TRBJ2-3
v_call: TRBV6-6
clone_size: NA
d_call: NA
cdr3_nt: TGTGCCAGCAGTTACGTCCAGCGTGATGTCCCAGATACGCAGTATTTT
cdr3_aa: CASSYVQRDVPDTQYF

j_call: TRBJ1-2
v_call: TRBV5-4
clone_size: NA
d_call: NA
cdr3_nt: TGTGCCAGCAGCGCTGAGGACTATGGCTACACCTTC
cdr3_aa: CASSAEDYGYTF

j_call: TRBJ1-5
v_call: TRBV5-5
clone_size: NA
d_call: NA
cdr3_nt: TGTGCCAGCAGCTCCTCACCCCTGAGCAATCAGCCCCAGCATTTT
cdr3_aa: CASSSSPLSNQPQHF

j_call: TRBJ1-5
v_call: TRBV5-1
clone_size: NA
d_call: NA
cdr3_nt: TGCGCCAGCAGCTTGGAAGGACGGAGCAATCAGCCCCAGCATTTT
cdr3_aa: CASSLEGRSNQPQHF

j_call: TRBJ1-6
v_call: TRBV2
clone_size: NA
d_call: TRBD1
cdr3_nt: TGTGCCGGGGGACAGGGGGTATCACCCCTCCACTTT
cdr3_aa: CAGGQGVSPLHF

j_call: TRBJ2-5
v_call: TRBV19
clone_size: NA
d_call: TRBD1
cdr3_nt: TGTGCCAGTAGCCCCATCGGCGGACAGGGTAAAGAGACCCAGTACTTC
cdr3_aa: CASSPIGGQGKETQYF

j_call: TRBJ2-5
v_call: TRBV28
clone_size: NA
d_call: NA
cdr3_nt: TGTGCCAGCAGTTTATACGTATCGGCGGTACAAGAGACCCAGTACTTC
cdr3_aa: CASSLYVSAVQETQYF

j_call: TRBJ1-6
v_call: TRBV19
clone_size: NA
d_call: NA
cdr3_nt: TGTGCCAGTAGTATCTCGTCTTCACCCCTCCACTTT
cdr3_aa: CASSISSSPLHF

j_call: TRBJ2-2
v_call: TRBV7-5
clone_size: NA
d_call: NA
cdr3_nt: TGTGCTCGGGGTTGCGGTCACACCGGGGAGCTGTTTTTT
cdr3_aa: CARGCGHTGELFF

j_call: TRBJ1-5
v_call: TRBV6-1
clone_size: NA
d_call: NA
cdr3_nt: TGTGCCAGCAGTGGTCTGACCGGGCCCCAGCATTTT
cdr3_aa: CASSGLTGPQHF

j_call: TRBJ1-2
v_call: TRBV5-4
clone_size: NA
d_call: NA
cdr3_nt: TGTGCCAGCAGCAAAGGGGGACTCACAGAGGGCAACTATGGCTACACCTTC
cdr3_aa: CASSKGGLTEGNYGYTF